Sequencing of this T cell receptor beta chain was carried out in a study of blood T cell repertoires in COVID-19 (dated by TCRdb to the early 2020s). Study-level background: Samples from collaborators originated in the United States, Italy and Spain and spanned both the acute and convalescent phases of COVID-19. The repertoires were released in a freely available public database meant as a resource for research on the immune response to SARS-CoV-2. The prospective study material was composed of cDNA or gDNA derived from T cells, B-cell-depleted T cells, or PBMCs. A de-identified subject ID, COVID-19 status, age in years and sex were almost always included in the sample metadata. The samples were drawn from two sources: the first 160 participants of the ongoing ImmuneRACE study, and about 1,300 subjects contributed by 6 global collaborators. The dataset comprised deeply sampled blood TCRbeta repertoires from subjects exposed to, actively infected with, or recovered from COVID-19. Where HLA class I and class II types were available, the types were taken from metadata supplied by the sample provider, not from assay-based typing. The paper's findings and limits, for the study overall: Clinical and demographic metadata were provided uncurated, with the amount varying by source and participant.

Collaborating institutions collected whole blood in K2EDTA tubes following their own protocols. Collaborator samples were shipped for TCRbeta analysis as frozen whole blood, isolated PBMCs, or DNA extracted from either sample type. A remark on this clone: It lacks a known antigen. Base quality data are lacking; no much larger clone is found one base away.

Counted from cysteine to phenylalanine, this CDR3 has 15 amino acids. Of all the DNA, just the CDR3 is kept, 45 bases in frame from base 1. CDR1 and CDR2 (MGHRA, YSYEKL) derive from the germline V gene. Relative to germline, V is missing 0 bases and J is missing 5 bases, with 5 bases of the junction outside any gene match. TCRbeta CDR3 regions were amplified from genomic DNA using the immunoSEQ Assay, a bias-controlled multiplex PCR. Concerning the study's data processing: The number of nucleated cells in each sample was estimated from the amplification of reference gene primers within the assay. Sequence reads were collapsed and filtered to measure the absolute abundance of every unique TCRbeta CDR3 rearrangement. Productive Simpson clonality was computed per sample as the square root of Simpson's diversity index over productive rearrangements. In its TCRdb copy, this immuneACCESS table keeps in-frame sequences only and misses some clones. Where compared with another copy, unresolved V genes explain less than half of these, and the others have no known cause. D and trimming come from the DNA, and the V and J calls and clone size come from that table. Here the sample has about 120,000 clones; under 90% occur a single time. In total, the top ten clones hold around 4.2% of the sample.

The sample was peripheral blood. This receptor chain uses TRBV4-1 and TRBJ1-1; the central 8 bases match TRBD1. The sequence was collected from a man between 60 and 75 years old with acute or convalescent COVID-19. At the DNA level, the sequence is TGCGCCAGCAGCCAAGAGAGGACAGGGAGGACTGAAGCTTTCTTT. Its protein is CASSQERTGRTEAFF.